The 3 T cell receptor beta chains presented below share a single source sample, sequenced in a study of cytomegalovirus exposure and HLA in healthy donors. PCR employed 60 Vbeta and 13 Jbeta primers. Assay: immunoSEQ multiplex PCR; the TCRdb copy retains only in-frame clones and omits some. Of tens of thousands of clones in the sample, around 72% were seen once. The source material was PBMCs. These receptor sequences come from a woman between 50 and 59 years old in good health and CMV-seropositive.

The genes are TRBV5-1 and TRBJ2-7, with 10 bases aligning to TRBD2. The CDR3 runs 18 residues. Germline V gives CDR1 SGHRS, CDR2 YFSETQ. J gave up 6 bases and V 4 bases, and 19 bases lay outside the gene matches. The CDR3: CASSAGRIRAGGSSEQYF. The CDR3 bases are TGCGCCAGCAGCGCGGGCCGGATTCGAGCGGGAGGGTCCAGCGAGCAGTACTTC. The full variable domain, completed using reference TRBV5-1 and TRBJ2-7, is KAGVTQTPRYLIKTRGQQVTLSCSPISGHRSVSWYQQTPGQGLQFLFEYFSETQRNKGNFPGRFSGRQFSNSRSEMNVSTLELGDSALYLCASSAGRIRAGGSSEQYFGPGTRLTVT.

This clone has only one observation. Here the CDR3 reads CASSYDRYSGNTIYF. CDR3 DNA sequence: TGTGCCAGCAGTTATGACAGATACTCTGGAAACACCATATATTTT. The V and J genes are TRBV6-5 and TRBJ1-3; D possibly corresponds to TRBD1 (5 bases). The CDR3 extends over 15 amino acids. The germline V and J ends were trimmed by 3 bases and 0 bases, with 9 bases remaining between them. Looked up from germline, CDR1 is MNHEY and CDR2 is SVGAGI.

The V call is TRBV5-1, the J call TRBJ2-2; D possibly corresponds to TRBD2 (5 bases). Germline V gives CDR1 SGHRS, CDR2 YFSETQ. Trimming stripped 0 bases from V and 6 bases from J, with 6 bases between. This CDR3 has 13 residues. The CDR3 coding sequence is TGCGCCAGCAGCTTGGGAGGGCCCGGGGAGCTGTTTTTT. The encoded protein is CASSLGGPGELFF.